What follows are 9 T cell receptor beta chains derived from one specimen sequenced in a study of blood T cells in healthy people across ages (dated by TCRdb to about 2015). Library construction relied on 5' RACE. The run used an Illumina HiSeq 2500. A second PCR of roughly 7 to 12 cycles was run with a J-beta primer mix and a sample-barcoded 5' primer. In TCRdb, the public reads were trimmed at Q25 with fastp and aligned with MiXCR, with productive beta chains retained. A single entry per CDR3 protein holds the most common genes and DNA from its merged rows. The sample has around 1,600,000 distinct CDR3 sequences on record, 42% of them singletons. The ten largest account for about 4.1% of the sample. The sample taken for sequencing was blood. These receptor sequences come from a young woman in good health.

About this clonotype itself: This may be a read error, as it is one base from a much larger clone. The gene calls are TRBV7-9 and TRBJ2-7, with 8 positions matching TRBD1. V shed 1 base, J shed 5 bases, and the junction held 4 bases outside the gene matches. The CDR3 totals 14 residues. Germline V lookup: CDR1 SEHNR, CDR2 FQNEAQ (reference sequence). The CDR3 DNA is TGTGCCAGCAGCTTAGGGACAGGGAACCACGAGCAGTACTTC. Translated, it gives CASSLGTGNHEQYF.

This clonotype was detected a few times. The V and J genes are TRBV7-2 and TRBJ2-3; 12 nucleotides agree with TRBD2. This CDR3 is 17 amino acids long. The germline V gene has CDR1 SGHTA and CDR2 FQGNSA. V trimming: 4 bases; J trimming: 1 base; junction bases outside the gene matches: 6. This CDR3 is CASSSRRTSGGTDTQYF. CDR3 in DNA: TGTGCCAGCAGCTCTCGACGGACTAGCGGGGGCACAGATACGCAGTATTTT.

This clonotype has only a few counts. Mismatch with germline at one junction end may stem from a read error. This CDR3 reads CASSVAPRDDKLFF. CDR3 bases: TGTGCCAGCAGCGTAGCGCCCCGGGATGACAAACTGTTTTTT. The chain combines TRBV9 with TRBJ1-4; D is undetermined. Germline assignment: CDR1 SGDLS and CDR2 YYNGEE. CDR3 length equals 14 residues.

The chain links TRBV5-1 to TRBJ1-1; the match to TRBD1 covers 7 bases. The CDR3 sequence is 12 residues long. Germline assignment: CDR1 SGHRS and CDR2 YFSETQ. Trimming at V came to 0 bases and at J to 10 bases, leaving 3 bases not matched to a gene. As DNA, the CDR3 is TGCGCCAGCAGCTTGGAGGGGGCGAGAGCTTTCTTT. Translated, it gives CASSLEGARAFF.

This clonotype was detected only a few times. The rearrangement links TRBV4-3 to TRBJ2-7, with 7 bases lining up with TRBD1. J gave up 0 bases and V 6 bases, and 5 bases lay outside the gene matches. CDR1 is LGHNA, CDR2 YSLEER, per germline. The CDR3 is made up of 14 amino acids. As DNA, the CDR3 is TGCGCCAGCAGACGAGGACAGGACTCCTACGAGCAGTACTTC. Translation gives CASRRGQDSYEQYF.

This chain connects TRBV29-1 to TRBJ2-7; a possible D gene is TRBD2 (5 bases). Trimming removed 7 bases at V and 0 bases at J, with 13 bases between. The CDR3 is made up of 13 amino acids. The germline gives CDR1 SQVTM, CDR2 ANQGSEA. CDR3 nucleotides: TGCAGCGCAGTCGAGGGAAGCTCCTACGAGCAGTACTTC. It encodes CSAVEGSSYEQYF.

The chain's CDR3 is CASSYSPGEWEPQHF. CDR3 nucleotides: TGTGCCAGCAGTTACTCTCCCGGGGAGTGGGAGCCCCAGCATTTT. The chain joins TRBV6-2 or TRBV6-3 to TRBJ1-5; D ambiguous. Germline V lookup: CDR1 MNHEY, CDR2 SVGEGT. This CDR3 is built from 15 residues. Between the trimmed V and J ends, which lost 0 bases and 8 bases, there was a span of 14 bases.

CDR3 sequence: CASSLLTASNYGYTF. The CDR3 DNA follows: TGTGCCAGCAGCTTACTTACGGCTTCTAACTATGGCTACACCTTC. The chain joins TRBV7-9 to TRBJ1-2; the D is unclear. CDR3 length equals 15 residues. CDR1 SEHNR and CDR2 FQNEAQ come from the germline V gene (reference sequence). With 2 bases removed from V and 0 bases from J, the gap between germline ends came to 10 bases.

This clonotype turned up a few times. V usage is TRBV7-2 and J usage is TRBJ1-2; 7 bases fit TRBD1. The CDR3 loop spans 16 amino acids. Germline values: CDR1 SGHTA, CDR2 FQGNSA. V lost 2 bases, J lost 3 bases, and 9 bases stayed unmatched. CDR3 region: CASSLRQGRGYYGYTF. As DNA, the CDR3 is TGTGCCAGCAGCTTAAGACAGGGTCGAGGATACTATGGCTACACCTTC. Supplemented by reference TRBV7-2 and TRBJ1-2, the full variable domain reads GAGVSQSPSNKVTEKGKDVELRCDPISGHTALYWYRQSLGQGLEFLIYFQGNSAPDKSGLPSDRFSAERTGGSVSTLTIQRTQQEDSAVYLCASSLRQGRGYYGYTFGSGTRLTVV.